One T cell receptor (beta chain) is described in this entry. Its antigen remains unknown. Germline V gene data show CDR1 as MNHEY and CDR2 as SVGEGT. This CDR3 spans 15 amino acids. V lost 2 bases and J lost 3, with 11 bases in between. The data were taken from a study of T cell responses to AZD1222 COVID-19 vaccine. Study results and limitations: Every sample of the repertoires postdated the peak T cell response.

Repertoires were generated with immunoSEQ multiplex PCR, while TCRdb's copy carries only in-frame clones and drops some. Here the sample spans tens of thousands of clones, around 86% being singletons. The TCR was taken from an adult in good health. Sequencing was performed on peripheral blood, taken on day 0 of AZD1222 vaccination. This chain connects TRBV6-2 or TRBV6-3 to TRBJ2-1; D possibly matches TRBD1 or TRBD2 (5 bases each). In DNA, the CDR3 is TGTGCCAGCAGTTACGGTGGGGGATTCTACAATGAGCAGTTCTTC. Its translation is CASSYGGGFYNEQFF.